This TCR beta chain was recorded in a study of T cell repertoires in cytomegalovirus infection (dated by TCRdb to the late 2010s). Concerning the study at large: The HLA type of each donor mattered for the analysis, because public TCR beta signatures pointed to carriage of CMV infection along with the matching HLA type. The study at large found these results: The ex vivo response was dominated by HLA-C-restricted CMV-specific TCR beta clonotypes, which also provided the single most frequent clonotype in two of eight donors. In both this cohort and an independent cohort of 300 to 450 donors, the cumulative frequency of public TCR beta family members distinguished carriers of CMV infection plus the relevant HLA type.

As regards this clonotype: Its cognate antigen has yet to be identified. Per-base quality was not reported, and no clone a single base away is much larger than it.

Sequencing relied on an Illumina HiSeq 1500. Through fastp at Q25 and MiXCR, TCRdb rebuilt clones from the public reads, retaining in-frame beta chains. For every CDR3 protein sequence, its rows merge into one entry that carries the most common genes and DNA. The sample data list 310,000 or so distinct CDR3 sequences, and roughly 17% of these were observed just once. Clones ranked in the top ten supply about 12% of the sample. Per the germline V gene, SGHVT is the CDR1 and SQSDAQ is the CDR2. Its CDR3 holds 14 amino acids, cysteine through phenylalanine. The CDR3 DNA has 42 bases and is translated from base 1. Trimming removed 4 bases from V and 1 base from J, leaving 10 bases between the germline ends.

This sequence uses TRBV7-4 and TRBJ1-1, with the D gene call left open. This clonotype was sampled from a human donor in good health (CMV status not recorded). Some clones in this sample may be carry-over from other donors' samples. Sequenced sample: PBMCs. CDR3 sequence: CASSSAWGNTEAFF. At the DNA level, the sequence is TGTGCCAGCAGCTCGGCGTGGGGGAACACTGAAGCTTTCTTT.